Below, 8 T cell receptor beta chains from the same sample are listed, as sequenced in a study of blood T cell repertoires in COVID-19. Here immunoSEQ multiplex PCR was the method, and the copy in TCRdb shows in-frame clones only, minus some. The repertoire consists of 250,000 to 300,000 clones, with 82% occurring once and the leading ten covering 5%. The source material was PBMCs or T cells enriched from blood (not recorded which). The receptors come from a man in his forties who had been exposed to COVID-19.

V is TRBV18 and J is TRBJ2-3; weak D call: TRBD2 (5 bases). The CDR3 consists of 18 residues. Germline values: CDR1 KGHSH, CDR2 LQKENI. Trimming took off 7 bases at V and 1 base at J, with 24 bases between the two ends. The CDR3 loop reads CASLTSLDLTNGTDTQYF. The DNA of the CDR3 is TGTGCCAGCTTAACCAGCCTTGACTTGACTAACGGCACAGATACGCAGTATTTT.

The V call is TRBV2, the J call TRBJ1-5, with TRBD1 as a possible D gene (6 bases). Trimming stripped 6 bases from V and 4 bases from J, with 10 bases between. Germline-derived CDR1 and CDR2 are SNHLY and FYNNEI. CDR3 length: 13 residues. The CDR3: CASRAQGNQPQHF. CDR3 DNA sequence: TGTGCCAGCAGGGCCCAGGGGAATCAGCCCCAGCATTTT. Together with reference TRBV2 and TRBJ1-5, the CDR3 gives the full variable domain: EPEVTQTPSHQVTQMGQEVILRCVPISNHLYFYWYRQILGQKVEFLVSFYNNEISEKSEIFDDQFSVERPDGSNFTLKIRSTKLEDSAMYFCASRAQGNQPQHFGDGTRLSIL.

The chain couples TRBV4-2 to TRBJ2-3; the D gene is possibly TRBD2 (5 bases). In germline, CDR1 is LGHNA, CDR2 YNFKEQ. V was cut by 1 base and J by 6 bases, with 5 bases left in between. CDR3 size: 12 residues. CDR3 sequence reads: CASSQGEDTQYF. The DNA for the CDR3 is TGTGCCAGCAGCCAAGGGGAGGATACGCAGTATTTT.

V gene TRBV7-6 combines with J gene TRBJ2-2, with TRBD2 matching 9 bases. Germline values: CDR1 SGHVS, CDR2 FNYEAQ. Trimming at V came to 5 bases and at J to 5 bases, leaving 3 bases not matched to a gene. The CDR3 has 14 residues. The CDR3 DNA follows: TGTGCCAGCAGCCCTAGCGGGACTACCGGGGAGCTGTTTTTT. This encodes CASSPSGTTGELFF.

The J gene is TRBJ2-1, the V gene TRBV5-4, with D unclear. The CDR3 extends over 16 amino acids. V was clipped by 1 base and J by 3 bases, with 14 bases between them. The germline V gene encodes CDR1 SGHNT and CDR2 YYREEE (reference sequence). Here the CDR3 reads CASSLRWSTLYNEQFF. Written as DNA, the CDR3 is TGTGCCAGCAGCTTGCGTTGGTCCACTCTCTACAATGAGCAGTTCTTC.

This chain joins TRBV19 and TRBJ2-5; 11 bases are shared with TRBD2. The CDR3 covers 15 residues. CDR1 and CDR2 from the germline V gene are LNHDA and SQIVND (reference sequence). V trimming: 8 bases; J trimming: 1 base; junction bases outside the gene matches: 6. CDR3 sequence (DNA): TGTGCCAGTCGCGGGACTAGCGGAGCCCAAGAGACCCAGTACTTC. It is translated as CASRGTSGAQETQYF.

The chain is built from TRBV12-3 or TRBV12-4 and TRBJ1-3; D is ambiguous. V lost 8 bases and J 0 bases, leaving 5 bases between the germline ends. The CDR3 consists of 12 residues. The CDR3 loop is CASGSSGNTIYF. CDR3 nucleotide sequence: TGTGCCAGCGGGAGCTCTGGAAACACCATATATTTT.

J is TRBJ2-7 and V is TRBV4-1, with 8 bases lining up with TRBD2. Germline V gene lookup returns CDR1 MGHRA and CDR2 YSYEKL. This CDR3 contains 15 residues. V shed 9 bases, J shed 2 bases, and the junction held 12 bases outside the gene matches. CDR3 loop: CASTLGLAGTYEQYF. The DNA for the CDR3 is TGCGCCAGTACTCTGGGGCTAGCGGGTACCTACGAGCAGTACTTC.